Below are 16 T cell receptor beta chains sequenced from a single sample in a study of cytomegalovirus exposure and HLA in healthy donors. PCR primers comprised 60 Vbeta and 13 Jbeta primers. Only in-frame clones appear in the TCRdb table, and some are missing; sequencing was by immunoSEQ multiplex PCR. Of 94,000 or so clones in the sample, around 70% were seen once. The sequenced sample was PBMCs. The receptors here all came from a man aged 55-75 years in good health and CMV-seronegative.

This clone came up a few times. The gene calls are TRBV9 and TRBJ2-3; D is ambiguous. This CDR3 spans 14 amino acids. The V and J ends lost 2 bases and 0 bases respectively, with 7 bases between them. CDR1 and CDR2 (germline): SGDLS, YYNGEE. The chain's CDR3 is CASSVGSSTDTQYF. The CDR3 DNA follows: TGTGCCAGCAGCGTTGGCTCCAGCACAGATACGCAGTATTTT. The full variable domain, in which reference TRBV9 and TRBJ2-3 provide the parts outside the CDR3, is DSGVTQTPKHLITATGQRVTLRCSPRSGDLSVYWYQQSLDQGLQFLIQYYNGEERAKGNILERFSAQQFPDLHSELNLSSLELGDSALYFCASSVGSSTDTQYFGPGTRLTVL.

This clone has only a few counts. This sequence joins TRBV7-2 and TRBJ1-2; D is possibly TRBD1 (5 bases). This CDR3 region has 12 residues. Trimming removed 5 bases from V and 5 bases from J, with 9 bases in between. Per germline, CDR1 SGHTA and CDR2 FQGNSA. CDR3 nucleotides: TGTGCCAGCAGCGTAACAGGTTATGGCTACACCTTC. It codes for CASSVTGYGYTF.

V is TRBV6-5 and J is TRBJ1-6; D remains unclear. The germline V gene has CDR1 MNHEY and CDR2 SVGAGI. Trimming stripped 0 bases from V and 7 bases from J, with 7 bases between. The CDR3 covers 14 residues. CDR3 DNA sequence: TGTGCCAGCAGTTACTCCCGAGGGAATTCACCCCTCCACTTT. This encodes CASSYSRGNSPLHF.

The chain couples TRBV2 to TRBJ1-1; TRBD1 is a possible D gene (6 bases). Trimming stripped 5 bases from V and 4 bases from J, with 14 bases between. The CDR3 spans 14 residues. The germline CDR1 and CDR2 sequences are SNHLY and FYNNEI. CDR3 sequence: CASSPQGGSTEAFF. In DNA, the CDR3 is TGTGCCAGCAGTCCACAGGGAGGGAGCACTGAAGCTTTCTTT.

The gene calls are TRBV2 and TRBJ2-1, with D maybe TRBD2 (7 bases). Germline V gene lookup returns CDR1 SNHLY and CDR2 FYNNEI. The CDR3 runs to 12 residues. Trimming cost V 6 bases and J 13 bases, with 16 bases left between them. The CDR3 is CASRRGGGAQFF. Here the CDR3 DNA reads TGTGCCAGCAGGAGGGGGGGAGGGGCTCAGTTCTTC.

The chain uses TRBV10-2 and TRBJ2-5, with D unclear. Trimming left V 3 bases short and J 5 bases short, with 7 bases between. Germline CDR1 and CDR2: WSHSY and SAAADI. The CDR3 loop spans 12 amino acids. CDR3 sequence reads: CASSEGGETQYF. DNA of the CDR3: TGCGCCAGCAGTGAAGGCGGTGAGACCCAGTACTTC.

V gene TRBV5-4 combines with J gene TRBJ2-5, with D possibly being TRBD2 (5 bases). Germline V gives CDR1 SGHNT, CDR2 YYREEE (reference sequence). The CDR3 totals 16 residues. The V end lost 3 bases, the J end lost 3 bases, and 18 bases lay between the germline ends. CDR3 region: CASSSLMTDGKETQYF. The CDR3 bases are TGTGCCAGCAGCTCCCTTATGACGGACGGGAAAGAGACCCAGTACTTC.

V usage is TRBV7-6 and J usage is TRBJ2-7, with unresolved D. Germline CDR1 and CDR2: SGHVS and FNYEAQ. V lost 2 bases, J lost 7 bases, and 12 bases lay in between. The CDR3 sequence is 13 residues long. Here the CDR3 reads CASSLSQRGEQYF. CDR3 nucleotides: TGTGCCAGCAGCTTATCCCAGAGAGGAGAGCAGTACTTC.

V usage is TRBV5-1 and J usage is TRBJ2-1; the match to TRBD2 covers 14 bases. The CDR3 runs to 18 residues. Germline CDR1 is SGHRS and CDR2 is YFSETQ. The V segment lost 5 bases and the J segment 0 bases; nucleotides outside the gene matches: 7. Here the CDR3 reads CASSPRGLAGDSYNEQFF. CDR3 DNA sequence: TGCGCCAGCAGTCCCAGGGGACTAGCGGGGGACTCCTACAATGAGCAGTTCTTC.

The chain joins TRBV4-3 to TRBJ2-2, with D perhaps matching TRBD1 (6 bases). The V gene's germline CDR1 is LGHNA and CDR2 YSLEER. The CDR3 length is 17 residues. V was trimmed by 0 bases and J by 6 bases, leaving 17 bases between them. The CDR3 is CASSQDLGAGEAGELFF. CDR3 nucleotides: TGCGCCAGCAGCCAAGATCTTGGGGCAGGGGAAGCCGGGGAGCTGTTTTTT.

The V gene is TRBV4-1, the J gene TRBJ2-4, with 15 bases identical to TRBD2. Germline CDR1 MGHRA, CDR2 YSYEKL. This CDR3 is 18 amino acids long. The V gene end was trimmed by 3 bases and the J gene end by 6 bases; junction bases not matched to a gene: 9. CDR3 coding DNA: TGCGCCAGCAGCCAGGAAAGCCCGGGACTAGCGGGAGGAAACATTCAGTACTTC. Its translation is CASSQESPGLAGGNIQYF.

The chain joins TRBV2 to TRBJ2-5; D unclear. The germline CDR1 and CDR2 sequences are SNHLY and FYNNEI. Between the trimmed V and J ends, which lost 3 bases and 1 base, there was a span of 3 bases. This CDR3 spans 12 amino acids. The DNA for the CDR3 is TGTGCCAGCAGTGACGGCCAAGAGACCCAGTACTTC. Its protein is CASSDGQETQYF. The full variable domain, with the rest looked up from reference TRBV2 and TRBJ2-5, is EPEVTQTPSHQVTQMGQEVILRCVPISNHLYFYWYRQILGQKVEFLVSFYNNEISEKSEIFDDQFSVERPDGSNFTLKIRSTKLEDSAMYFCASSDGQETQYFGPGTRLLVL.

CDR3 sequence reads: CATGQGQNTEAFF. The CDR3 DNA follows: TGTGCCACCGGACAGGGCCAGAACACTGAAGCTTTCTTT. The chain joins TRBV9 to TRBJ1-1; 8 bases align to TRBD1. The germline CDR1 and CDR2 sequences are SGDLS and YYNGEE. This CDR3 is 13 amino acids long. V was pared by 9 bases and J by 1 base, with 5 bases of the junction left unmatched. The full variable domain, with the rest looked up from reference TRBV9 and TRBJ1-1, is DSGVTQTPKHLITATGQRVTLRCSPRSGDLSVYWYQQSLDQGLQFLIQYYNGEERAKGNILERFSAQQFPDLHSELNLSSLELGDSALYFCATGQGQNTEAFFGQGTRLTVV.

The chain joins TRBV13 to TRBJ2-4; TRBD2 matches 15 bases. With 5 bases clipped from V and 8 bases from J, the junction kept 4 bases outside the gene matches. From germline, CDR1 is PRHDT and CDR2 FYEKMQ (reference sequence). CDR3 size: 15 residues. The CDR3 loop reads CASSLGLAGGHIQYF. The CDR3 DNA reads as TGTGCCAGCAGCCTTGGACTAGCGGGAGGGCACATTCAGTACTTC.

V gene TRBV28 combines with J gene TRBJ1-4, with 10 bases lining up with TRBD1. Germline assignment: CDR1 MDHEN and CDR2 SYDVKM. The CDR3 runs to 14 residues. V lost 8 bases to trimming and J lost 6 bases; unmatched junction nucleotides: 6. CDR3 in amino acids: CASFPGQGYEKLFF. The CDR3 nucleotides read TGTGCCAGCTTCCCGGGACAGGGGTATGAAAAACTGTTTTTT.

This rearrangement joins TRBV5-1 to TRBJ2-7, with 7 bases aligning to TRBD2. This CDR3 is built from 15 residues. CDR1 is SGHRS and CDR2 is YFSETQ in the germline V gene. V lost 4 bases to trimming and J lost 4 bases; unmatched junction nucleotides: 11. DNA for the CDR3: TGCGCCAGCAGCCAATCGTCTAGCGGAGCTTACGAGCAGTACTTC. Residues: CASSQSSSGAYEQYF.